The 20 T cell receptor beta chains in this list originate from one sample, sequenced in a study of T-cell memory formation after mild COVID-19. In TCRdb, the 5' RACE reads were re-called with MiXCR into one record per CDR3 protein. Of fewer than 700,000 distinct CDR3 sequences in the sample, roughly 17% were seen once. The material sequenced was PBMCs or a T cell subset sorted from them (not recorded which). Receptors originate from an adult woman who had mild COVID-19 (a few samples of this study predate the infection). Cell type and time point are not known.

This clonotype was detected a few times. The V and J genes are TRBV10-3 and TRBJ2-1, with 8 bases aligning to TRBD2. This CDR3 is 15 amino acids long. The germline V gene has CDR1 ENHRY and CDR2 SYGVKD. J lost 8 bases, V lost 10 bases, and 16 bases had no gene match. This CDR3 reads CATHVTGGPSDEQFF. Written as DNA, the CDR3 is TGTGCCACACATGTAACGGGAGGGCCCAGCGATGAGCAGTTCTTC.

This clonotype came up a few times. The genes are TRBV24-1 and TRBJ2-1; D is perhaps TRBD1 (8 bases). The V gene lost 10 bases and the J gene lost 15 bases, with 18 bases spanning the gap. Germline assignment: CDR1 KGHDR and CDR2 SFDVKD. CDR3 length: 11 residues. The CDR3 loop reads CATGGTGSLFF. The CDR3, as DNA: TGTGCCACGGGGGGGACAGGCTCGCTGTTCTTC.

The chain is built from TRBV6-5 and TRBJ1-2; D remains ambiguous. Germline CDR1 and CDR2: MNHEY and SVGAGI. This CDR3 comprises 14 residues. V lost 0 bases and J lost 4, with 9 bases in between. The CDR3, as DNA: TGTGCCAGCAGTTACTCCCCGGGAGCCTATGGCTACACCTTC. It encodes CASSYSPGAYGYTF.

The chain carries TRBV11-2 and TRBJ2-7; 8 bases fit TRBD1. Germline CDR1 reads SGHAT; CDR2 reads FQNNGV. This CDR3 contains 16 residues. Trimming removed 5 bases from V and 3 bases from J; junction bases left unmatched: 12. The chain's CDR3 is CASSPLRWDRNYEQYF. CDR3 DNA: TGTGCCAGCAGCCCCTTAAGGTGGGACAGGAACTACGAGCAGTACTTC.

V usage is TRBV19 and J usage is TRBJ2-7; possibly TRBD1 or TRBD2 for D (5 bases each). CDR3 length: 13 amino acids. Germline CDR1 reads LNHDA; CDR2 reads SQIVND (reference sequence). Trimming removed 3 bases at V and 2 bases at J, with 8 bases between. The CDR3 DNA reads as TGTGCCAGTAGTATTGGGGGAGCCTACGAGCAGTACTTC. Its translation is CASSIGGAYEQYF.

The CDR3 here is CSARSPGMVAGAGGSYNEQFF. CDR3 bases: TGCAGTGCTAGAAGCCCGGGGATGGTAGCGGGAGCCGGGGGCTCCTACAATGAGCAGTTCTTC. The genes are TRBV20-1 and TRBJ2-1, with TRBD2 identical over 9 bases. Germline lookup yields CDR1 DFQATT and CDR2 SNEGSKA (reference sequence). The V segment lost 2 bases and the J segment 0 bases; nucleotides outside the gene matches: 20. This CDR3 contains 21 residues.

This chain joins TRBV4-1 and TRBJ1-2, with 11 bases fitting TRBD1. Germline V gene lookup returns CDR1 MGHRA and CDR2 YSYEKL. Germline trimming cut 4 bases from V and 2 bases from J; bases unmatched to any gene: 6. The CDR3 covers 16 residues. CDR3 in amino acids: CASSLRWDRGNYGYTF. Here the CDR3 DNA reads TGCGCCAGCAGCCTTAGATGGGACAGGGGGAACTATGGCTACACCTTC.

This rearrangement joins TRBV29-1 to TRBJ2-1, with 9 nucleotides matching TRBD2. The length of the CDR3 is 13 residues. Per germline, CDR1 SQVTM and CDR2 ANQGSEA. The trim removed 6 bases at V and 8 bases at J, leaving 8 bases unmatched. The CDR3 region is CSVAGGPTYEQFF. The DNA of the CDR3 is TGCAGCGTGGCGGGGGGGCCGACATATGAGCAGTTCTTC.

This clonotype has a handful of counts. The genes are TRBV7-8 and TRBJ2-5; 9 positions match TRBD1. This CDR3 has 17 residues. V shed 4 bases, J shed 2 bases, and the junction held 11 bases outside the gene matches. CDR1 is SGHVS and CDR2 is FQNEAQ in the germline V gene. Here the CDR3 DNA reads TGTGCCAGCAGCTCCAGCCATAGACAGGGGGAACAAGAGACCCAGTACTTC. Translating gives CASSSSHRQGEQETQYF.

This clonotype was observed a handful of times. The chain carries TRBV7-9 and TRBJ2-7, with D perhaps assigned TRBD1 or TRBD2 (5 bases each). Germline loops: CDR1 SEHNR, CDR2 FQNEAQ (reference sequence). This CDR3 is 15 amino acids long. V lost 3 bases to trimming and J lost 0 bases, with 12 bases between them. The CDR3 DNA reads as TGTGCCAGCAGCTTTGCCGGGACGGTCTCCTACGAGCAGTACTTC. Translated: CASSFAGTVSYEQYF.

The table lists this clonotype with a few counts. The chain combines TRBV4-3 with TRBJ2-7, with 8 bases identical to TRBD1. The CDR3 spans 17 residues. Looked up from germline, CDR1 is LGHNA and CDR2 is YSLEER. The junction had 11 bases not matched to a gene; V was cut back by 2 bases and J by 2 bases. The CDR3 DNA follows: TGCGCCAGCAGCCAATCCAGGGGGCTCGCGGCGCCCTACGAGCAGTACTTC. Protein sequence: CASSQSRGLAAPYEQYF.

The J gene is TRBJ2-5, the V gene TRBV3-1; D is undetermined. The ends were cut back, 3 bases at V and 7 bases at J, with 18 bases in the middle. There are 15 residues in the CDR3. Germline CDR1 is LGHDT and CDR2 is YNNKEL (reference sequence). The CDR3 nucleotides are TGTGCCAGCAGCCACCCAACAAAGGTTCGGGTGACCCAGTACTTC. Encoded protein: CASSHPTKVRVTQYF.

This clonotype was observed a handful of times. The chain joins TRBV29-1 to TRBJ2-7; 9 positions agree with TRBD2. This CDR3 is 15 amino acids long. V was pared by 0 bases and J by 3 bases, with 6 bases of the junction left unmatched. CDR1 SQVTM and CDR2 ANQGSEA come from the germline V gene. The CDR3 is CSVEETGREGYEQYF. CDR3 DNA: TGCAGCGTTGAAGAGACTGGGCGGGAGGGCTACGAGCAGTACTTC.

The genes are TRBV5-1 and TRBJ2-5; 7 nucleotides agree with TRBD2. J lost 5 bases, V lost 5 bases, and 15 bases had no gene match. The CDR3 has 16 amino acids. Germline V lookup: CDR1 SGHRS, CDR2 YFSETQ. The CDR3 DNA reads as TGCGCCAGCAGGAAGCTCCCGGGAGGAAGGTCGGAGACCCAGTACTTC. This sequence encodes CASRKLPGGRSETQYF. The full variable domain, rest sourced from reference TRBV5-1 and TRBJ2-5, is KAGVTQTPRYLIKTRGQQVTLSCSPISGHRSVSWYQQTPGQGLQFLFEYFSETQRNKGNFPGRFSGRQFSNSRSEMNVSTLELGDSALYLCASRKLPGGRSETQYFGPGTRLLVL.

CDR3 coding DNA: TGCGCCAGCAGCTTGGGTAAAGGCAACGTCCTGACTTTC. It specifies CASSLGKGNVLTF. The chain is built from TRBV5-1 and TRBJ2-6; D ambiguous. The germline V and J ends were trimmed by 0 bases and 9 bases, with 7 bases remaining between them. From germline, CDR1 is SGHRS and CDR2 YFSETQ. The CDR3 is 13 amino acids.

This clonotype was seen at least ten times. The J gene is TRBJ1-1, the V gene TRBV7-8; no clear D. Trimming shortened V by 5 bases and J by 1 base, and 11 bases separated the two germline ends. The germline V gene has CDR1 SGHVS and CDR2 FQNEAQ. This CDR3 is 14 amino acids long. CDR3 region: CASSPREGNTEAFF. The CDR3 DNA reads as TGTGCCAGCAGCCCCCGCGAAGGGAACACTGAAGCTTTCTTT.

V gene TRBV6-2 or TRBV6-3 combines with J gene TRBJ2-3; 13 bases map to TRBD2. After removal of 5 bases from V and 4 bases from J, the junction contained 6 bases not matched to a gene. This CDR3 has 16 residues. Germline loops: CDR1 MNHEY, CDR2 SVGEGT. The DNA of the CDR3 is TGTGCCAGCAGTACGGGGACTAGCGGGAACCCAGATACGCAGTATTTT. It specifies CASSTGTSGNPDTQYF.

This clonotype appeared a few times. The chain employs TRBV6-5 and TRBJ2-7, with D hard to call. The CDR3 has 16 residues. Trimming cost V 6 bases and J 1 base, with 19 bases left between them. The V gene's germline CDR1 is MNHEY and CDR2 SVGAGI. The CDR3 sequence is CASSRIMADLSYEQYF. The DNA for the CDR3 is TGTGCCAGCAGCCGCATAATGGCAGATCTATCCTACGAGCAGTACTTC.

The rearrangement links TRBV9 to TRBJ1-1; possibly TRBD1 for D (5 bases). V gave up 0 bases and J gave up 8 bases, with 17 bases separating them. There are 15 residues in the CDR3. Germline V lookup: CDR1 SGDLS, CDR2 YYNGEE. The chain's CDR3 is CASSVDGGWAGEAFF. In DNA form, the CDR3 reads TGTGCCAGCAGCGTAGATGGGGGGTGGGCAGGGGAAGCTTTCTTT.

The V call is TRBV9, the J call TRBJ1-5; 7 bases agree with TRBD1. The CDR3 is 16 amino acids. Germline loops: CDR1 SGDLS, CDR2 YYNGEE. Unmatched junction bases numbered 6, after V lost 0 bases and J lost 3 bases. CDR3 sequence reads: CASSVGTGQANQPQHF. CDR3 nucleotide sequence: TGTGCCAGCAGCGTAGGGACCGGACAGGCCAATCAGCCCCAGCATTTT.